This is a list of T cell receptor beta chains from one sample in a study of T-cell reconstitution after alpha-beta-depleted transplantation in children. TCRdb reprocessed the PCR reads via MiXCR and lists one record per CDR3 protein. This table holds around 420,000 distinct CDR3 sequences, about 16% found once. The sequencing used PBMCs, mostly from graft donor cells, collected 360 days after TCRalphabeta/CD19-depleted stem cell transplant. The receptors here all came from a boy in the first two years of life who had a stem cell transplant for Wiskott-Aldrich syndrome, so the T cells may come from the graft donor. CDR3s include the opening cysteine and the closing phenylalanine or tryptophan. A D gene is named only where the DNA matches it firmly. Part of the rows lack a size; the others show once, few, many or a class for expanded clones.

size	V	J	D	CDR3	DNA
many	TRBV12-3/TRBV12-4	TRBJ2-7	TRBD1	CASRRGQGSYEQYF	TGTGCCAGCAGGAGGGGACAGGGGTCCTACGAGCAGTACTTC
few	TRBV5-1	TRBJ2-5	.	CASSMTPSQGETQYF	TGCGCCAGCAGCATGACCCCTAGCCAGGGAGAGACCCAGTACTTC
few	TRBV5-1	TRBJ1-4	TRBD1	CASSLAGTGINEKLFF	TGCGCCAGCAGCTTGGCCGGGACAGGAATTAATGAAAAACTGTTTTTT
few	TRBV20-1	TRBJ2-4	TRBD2	CSARFSGSDIQYF	TGCAGTGCTAGATTTAGCGGGAGTGACATTCAGTACTTC
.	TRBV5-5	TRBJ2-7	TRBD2	CASSLVVLAGSSYEQYF	TGTGCCAGCAGCTTGGTGGTACTAGCGGGATCCTCCTACGAGCAGTACTTC
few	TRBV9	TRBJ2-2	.	CASSVVSRNTGELFF	TGTGCCAGCAGCGTAGTTTCCAGAAACACCGGGGAGCTGTTTTTT
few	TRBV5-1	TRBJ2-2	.	CASTQSTGELFF	TGCGCCAGCACCCAAAGCACCGGGGAGCTGTTTTTT
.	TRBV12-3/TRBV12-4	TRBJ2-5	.	CASSRVGALTGTQYF	TGTGCCAGCAGTCGAGTGGGGGCACTCACAGGGACCCAGTACTTC
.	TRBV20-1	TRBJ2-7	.	CSASRAVTGEQYF	TGCAGTGCTAGCCGGGCTGTTACGGGCGAGCAGTACTTC
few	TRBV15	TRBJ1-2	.	CATSAHGGRDALVYGYTF	TGTGCCACCAGCGCGCATGGAGGGAGGGACGCCCTTGTCTATGGCTACACCTTC
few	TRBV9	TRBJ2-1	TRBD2	CASSPSPLAGKYNEQFF	TGTGCCAGCAGCCCGAGCCCACTAGCGGGAAAATACAATGAGCAGTTCTTC
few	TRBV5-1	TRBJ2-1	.	CASSLTRRRANEQFF	TGCGCCAGCAGCCTTACGCGGCGCAGGGCCAATGAGCAGTTCTTC
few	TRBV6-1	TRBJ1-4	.	CASSFLEGEKLFF	TGTGCCAGCAGCTTTCTGGAAGGTGAAAAACTGTTTTTT
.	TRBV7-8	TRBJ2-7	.	CASSLRDSPGEQYF	TGTGCCAGCAGCCTACGGGACTCTCCAGGCGAGCAGTACTTC
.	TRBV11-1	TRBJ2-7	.	CASSLAPLTGPKFPNEQYF	TGTGCCAGCAGCTTAGCTCCCCTGACAGGTCCGAAATTCCCCAACGAGCAGTACTTC
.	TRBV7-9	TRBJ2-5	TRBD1	CASSLETRQGAKTQYF	TGTGCCAGCAGCTTAGAAACAAGACAGGGGGCAAAGACCCAGTACTTC
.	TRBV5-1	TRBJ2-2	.	CASSENNSDGELFF	TGCGCCAGCAGCGAGAATAACTCAGACGGGGAGCTGTTTTTT
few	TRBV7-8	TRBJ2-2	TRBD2	CASSLRAGGGSTGELFF	TGTGCCAGCAGCTTAAGGGCGGGGGGCGGATCCACCGGGGAGCTGTTTTTT
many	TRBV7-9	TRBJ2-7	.	CAVLKKGDEQYF	TGTGCCGTACTCAAAAAAGGTGACGAGCAGTACTTC
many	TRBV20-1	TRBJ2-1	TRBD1	CSASPRDRTYNEQFF	TGCAGTGCTAGCCCGAGGGACAGGACATACAATGAGCAGTTCTTC
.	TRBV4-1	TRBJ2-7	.	CASSQDPSPGTPYEQYF	TGCGCCAGCAGCCAAGACCCTAGTCCGGGAACTCCCTACGAGCAGTACTTC
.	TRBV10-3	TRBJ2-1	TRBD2	CAISGLAGYEQFF	TGTGCCATCAGTGGGCTAGCGGGATATGAGCAGTTCTTC
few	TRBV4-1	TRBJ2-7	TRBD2	CASSQVASGGAYEQYF	TGCGCCAGCAGCCAAGTAGCTAGCGGGGGGGCCTACGAGCAGTACTTC
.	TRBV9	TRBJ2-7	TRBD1	CASSQRQGGIEQYF	TGTGCCAGCAGCCAACGACAGGGTGGTATCGAGCAGTACTTC
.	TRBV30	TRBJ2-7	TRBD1	CAWQDREYEQYF	TGTGCCTGGCAGGACAGGGAGTACGAGCAGTACTTC
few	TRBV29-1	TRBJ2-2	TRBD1	CSVGTGGVTGELFF	TGCAGCGTGGGTACAGGGGGCGTCACCGGGGAGCTGTTTTTT
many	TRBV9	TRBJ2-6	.	CASSATPTDSGANVLTF	TGTGCCAGCAGCGCCACCCCTACAGACTCTGGGGCCAACGTCCTGACTTTC
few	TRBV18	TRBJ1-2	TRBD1	CASRRDSSFYGYTF	TGTGCCAGCCGCCGGGACAGCTCTTTTTATGGCTACACCTTC
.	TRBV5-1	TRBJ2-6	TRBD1	CASSWTGGASGANVLTF	TGCGCCAGCAGCTGGACAGGGGGAGCATCTGGGGCCAACGTCCTGACTTTC
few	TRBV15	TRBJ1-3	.	CATSTRGMNTIYF	TGTGCCACCAGCACCCGGGGTATGAACACCATATATTTT
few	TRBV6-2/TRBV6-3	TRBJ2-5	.	CASSDAPYQETQYF	TGTGCCAGCAGTGACGCCCCGTACCAAGAGACCCAGTACTTC
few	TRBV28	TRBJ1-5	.	CASSFGNSNQPQHF	TGTGCCAGCAGTTTCGGGAATAGCAATCAGCCCCAGCATTTT
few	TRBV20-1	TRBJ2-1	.	CSARDRDYNEQFF	TGCAGTGCTAGAGATAGGGACTACAATGAGCAGTTCTTC
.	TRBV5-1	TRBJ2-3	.	CASSLDTVGPDTQYF	TGCGCCAGCAGCTTGGATACAGTGGGTCCAGATACGCAGTATTTT
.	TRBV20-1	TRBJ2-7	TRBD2	CSARDGTRVYEQYF	TGCAGTGCTAGGGACGGGACTAGGGTCTACGAGCAGTACTTC
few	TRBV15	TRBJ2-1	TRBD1	CATSRFSGTGTYNEQFF	TGTGCCACCAGCAGATTCTCAGGGACAGGAACCTACAATGAGCAGTTCTTC
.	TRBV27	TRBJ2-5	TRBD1	CASRGTGKRETQYF	TGTGCCAGCCGTGGGACAGGCAAAAGGGAGACCCAGTACTTC
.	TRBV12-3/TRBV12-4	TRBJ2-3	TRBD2	CASSGASGTRVTDTQYF	TGTGCCAGCAGTGGAGCCTCCGGGACTAGGGTCACAGATACGCAGTATTTT
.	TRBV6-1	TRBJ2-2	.	CASSEARTELFF	TGTGCCAGCAGTGAAGCTAGGACAGAGCTGTTTTTT
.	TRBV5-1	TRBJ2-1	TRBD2	CASSLLAGGNSYNEQFF	TGCGCCAGCAGCTTGCTAGCGGGAGGCAATTCCTACAATGAGCAGTTCTTC
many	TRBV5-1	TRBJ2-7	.	CASSPGPIYEQYF	TGCGCCAGCAGCCCAGGGCCAATTTACGAGCAGTACTTC
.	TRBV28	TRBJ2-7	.	CASSSRGAPSKVEQYF	TGTGCCAGCAGTTCCCGGGGGGCCCCATCAAAGGTGGAGCAGTACTTC
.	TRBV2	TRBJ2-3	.	CAISLRWGRLPTVHSTQYF	TGTGCCATCAGTTTAAGGTGGGGCAGGCTACCCACCGTTCATAGTACGCAGTATTTT
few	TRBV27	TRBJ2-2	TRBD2	CASTTLAGGPNTGELFF	TGTGCCAGCACCACACTAGCGGGGGGCCCGAACACCGGGGAGCTGTTTTTT
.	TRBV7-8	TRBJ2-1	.	CASSSPGRLVNEQFF	TGTGCCAGCAGCTCCCCCGGTCGCCTAGTTAATGAGCAGTTCTTC
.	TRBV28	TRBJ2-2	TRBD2	CASSLGLAGPYTGELFF	TGTGCCAGCAGTTTAGGACTAGCGGGTCCCTACACCGGGGAGCTGTTTTTT
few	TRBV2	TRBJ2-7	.	CASSERLGHEQYF	TGTGCCAGCAGTGAACGGCTAGGCCACGAGCAGTACTTC
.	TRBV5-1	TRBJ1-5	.	CASSLIPSGGREPQHF	TGCGCCAGCAGCTTGATTCCCTCCGGGGGTAGAGAGCCCCAGCATTTT
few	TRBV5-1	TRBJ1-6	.	CASRPVLNSPLHF	TGCGCCAGCCGGCCGGTTCTTAATTCACCCCTCCACTTT
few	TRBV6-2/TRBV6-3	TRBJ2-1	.	CASSRSSGRPYNEQFF	TGTGCCAGCAGTCGGAGCAGCGGGCGCCCCTACAATGAGCAGTTCTTC
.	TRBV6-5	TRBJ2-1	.	CASSYATLYNEQFF	TGTGCCAGCAGTTACGCGACACTTTACAATGAGCAGTTCTTC
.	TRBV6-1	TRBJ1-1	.	CASRLRQQNTEAFF	TGTGCCAGCCGCTTGAGGCAGCAGAACACTGAAGCTTTCTTT
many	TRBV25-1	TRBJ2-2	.	CASSEGLVTGELFF	TGTGCCAGCAGTGAGGGGTTGGTCACCGGGGAGCTGTTTTTT
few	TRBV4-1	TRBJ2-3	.	CASSQEGRTDGVYTDTQYF	TGCGCCAGCAGCCAAGAGGGGCGTACGGACGGAGTTTACACAGATACGCAGTATTTT
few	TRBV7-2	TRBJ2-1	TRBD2	CASKAGVVLSYNEQFF	TGTGCCAGCAAGGCGGGAGTAGTATTATCCTACAATGAGCAGTTCTTC